This T cell receptor (beta chain) stems from a study of blood T cell repertoires in COVID-19. Study-level information: PBMCs, B-cell-depleted T cells, or T cells were the source of the cDNA or gDNA that made up the material.

Per the authors' pipeline: From reference gene primer amplification, estimates of nucleated cell counts were derived. Produced via immunoSEQ multiplex PCR; TCRdb's table is partial and in-frame only. The D gene and trimming were derived from the DNA, and the V and J assignments and clone size from that table. The sample lists some 270,000 clones; 85% to 90% were seen once. Germline loops: CDR1 GTSNPN, CDR2 SVGIG (reference sequence). The CDR3 sequence is 14 residues long. J was trimmed by 7 bases and V by 5 bases; bases with no gene match: 9. The specimen was peripheral blood. The TCR sequence derives from a woman aged 40 to 50 who had recovered from COVID-19. The V call is TRBV30, the J call TRBJ2-2; 8 nucleotides match TRBD2. In nucleotides, the CDR3 is TGTGCCTGGGTAACTAGCGGTGCTGGCGGGGAGCTGTTTTTT. Encoded protein: CAWVTSGAGGELFF. The variable domain in full, with the rest retrieved from reference TRBV30 and TRBJ2-2, is SQTIHQWPATLVQPVGSPLSLECTVEGTSNPNLYWYRQAAGRGLQLLFYSVGIGQISSEVPQNLSASRPQDRQFILSSKKLLLSDSGFYLCAWVTSGAGGELFFGEGSRLTVL.